This TCR beta chain stems from a study of T cell responses to AZD1222 COVID-19 vaccine. Per germline, CDR1 KGHSH and CDR2 LQKENI. The V end lost 3 bases, the J end lost 6 bases, and 7 bases lay between the germline ends. The CDR3 is 12 amino acids. Only in-frame clones appear in the TCRdb table, and some are missing; sequencing was by immunoSEQ multiplex PCR. Of 75,000 to 100,000 clones in the sample, around 91% were seen once. The sequencing here drew on peripheral blood, taken on day 0 of AZD1222 vaccination. This TCR was recovered from an adult in good health. This chain joins TRBV18 and TRBJ2-3; D ambiguous. In nucleotides, the CDR3 is TGTGCCAGCTCACCTACCGTTGATACGCAGTATTTT. The encoded protein is CASSPTVDTQYF.